A selection of T cell receptor beta chains follows, all from one sample in a study of blood T cell repertoires in COVID-19. Method: immunoSEQ multiplex PCR; TCRdb's copy keeps in-frame clones and lacks some. This sample has fewer than 400,000 clones; approximately 85% occur once, and the top ten carry 2.2%. The source material was PBMCs or T cells enriched from blood (not recorded which). These receptors originate from a man aged 25 to 45 who had recovered from COVID-19. CDR3s include the opening cysteine and the closing phenylalanine or tryptophan. A D gene is named only where the DNA matches it firmly. Size is omitted from some rows. Given values are once, few, many or a class for expanded clones.

v_gene: TRBV10-3
d_gene: TRBD1
abundance: -
j_gene: TRBJ1-2
CDR3aa: CAINMQGALGNYGYTF
CDR3nt: TGTGCCATCAACATGCAGGGGGCCCTCGGAAACTATGGCTACACCTTC

v_gene: TRBV4-2
d_gene: -
abundance: -
j_gene: TRBJ2-2
CDR3aa: CASSQAIARNTGELFF
CDR3nt: TGTGCCAGCAGCCAAGCAATCGCGAGGAACACCGGGGAGCTGTTTTTT

v_gene: TRBV6-5
d_gene: TRBD1
abundance: -
j_gene: TRBJ1-2
CDR3aa: CASRDLTGVSYGYTF
CDR3nt: TGTGCCAGCAGGGATTTGACAGGGGTGTCCTATGGCTACACCTTC

v_gene: TRBV6-2/TRBV6-3
d_gene: -
abundance: -
j_gene: TRBJ2-7
CDR3aa: CASSSPRETYEQYF
CDR3nt: TGTGCCAGCAGTTCGCCGAGGGAAACCTACGAGCAGTACTTC

v_gene: TRBV29-1
d_gene: TRBD1
abundance: -
j_gene: TRBJ1-2
CDR3aa: CSVGDRGEGYTF
CDR3nt: TGCAGCGTTGGGGACAGGGGAGAGGGCTACACCTTC

v_gene: TRBV7-9
d_gene: TRBD2
abundance: -
j_gene: TRBJ2-5
CDR3aa: CASSSGTRRETQYF
CDR3nt: TGTGCCAGCAGCTCCGGGACTAGGCGAGAGACCCAGTACTTC

v_gene: TRBV5-1
d_gene: TRBD2
abundance: -
j_gene: TRBJ2-3
CDR3aa: CASSSSGSGEYDTQYF
CDR3nt: TGCGCCAGCAGCTCCTCGGGGAGCGGGGAGTATGATACGCAGTATTTT

v_gene: TRBV9
d_gene: -
abundance: -
j_gene: TRBJ1-1
CDR3aa: CASSVDMNTEAFF
CDR3nt: TGTGCCAGCAGCGTAGACATGAACACTGAAGCTTTCTTT

v_gene: TRBV7-2
d_gene: -
abundance: -
j_gene: TRBJ1-1
CDR3aa: CASSWAGTEAFF
CDR3nt: TGTGCCAGCAGCTGGGCAGGAACTGAAGCTTTCTTT

v_gene: TRBV19
d_gene: -
abundance: -
j_gene: TRBJ1-3
CDR3aa: CATHRDSGNTIYF
CDR3nt: TGTGCCACCCACCGGGACTCTGGAAACACCATATATTTT

v_gene: TRBV9
d_gene: TRBD2
abundance: -
j_gene: TRBJ2-5
CDR3aa: CASSPGTSGGYQETQYF
CDR3nt: TGTGCCAGCAGCCCCGGGACTAGCGGGGGGTACCAAGAGACCCAGTACTTC

v_gene: TRBV9
d_gene: -
abundance: -
j_gene: TRBJ1-5
CDR3aa: CASSVAGGKHQPQHF
CDR3nt: TGTGCCAGCAGCGTAGCTGGAGGGAAGCATCAGCCCCAGCATTTT

v_gene: TRBV3-1/TRBV3-2
d_gene: -
abundance: -
j_gene: TRBJ1-6
CDR3aa: CASSHRAEDSPLHF
CDR3nt: TGTGCCAGCAGCCACCGGGCGGAGGATTCACCCCTCCACTTT

v_gene: TRBV5-5
d_gene: TRBD1
abundance: -
j_gene: TRBJ1-1
CDR3aa: CASSLVDRAVTEAFF
CDR3nt: TGTGCCAGCAGCCTAGTGGACAGGGCTGTCACTGAAGCTTTCTTT

v_gene: TRBV6-2/TRBV6-3
d_gene: TRBD2
abundance: -
j_gene: TRBJ2-1
CDR3aa: CASSRGAGGANEQFF
CDR3nt: TGTGCCAGCAGTAGGGGAGCGGGGGGGGCCAATGAGCAGTTCTTC

v_gene: TRBV6-5
d_gene: -
abundance: -
j_gene: TRBJ1-2
CDR3aa: CASTISAEYYGYTF
CDR3nt: TGTGCCAGCACCATAAGCGCGGAGTACTATGGCTACACCTTC

v_gene: TRBV4-1
d_gene: -
abundance: -
j_gene: TRBJ2-2
CDR3aa: CASSQGGPSGELFF
CDR3nt: TGCGCCAGCAGCCAGGGGGGGCCGTCCGGGGAGCTGTTTTTT

v_gene: TRBV5-5
d_gene: TRBD1
abundance: -
j_gene: TRBJ2-1
CDR3aa: CASSLFFGQGTNEQFF
CDR3nt: TGTGCCAGCAGCTTGTTCTTTGGACAGGGTACGAATGAGCAGTTCTTC

v_gene: TRBV4-3
d_gene: -
abundance: -
j_gene: TRBJ2-1
CDR3aa: CASSQSWRGGLVVDEQFF
CDR3nt: TGCGCCAGCAGCCAAAGTTGGCGCGGGGGCCTGGTTGTGGATGAGCAGTTCTTC

v_gene: TRBV5-6
d_gene: TRBD2
abundance: once
j_gene: TRBJ2-1
CDR3aa: CASSSGGGNEQFF
CDR3nt: TGTGCCAGCAGCTCCGGCGGGGGAAATGAGCAGTTCTTC

v_gene: TRBV4-1
d_gene: -
abundance: -
j_gene: TRBJ1-4
CDR3aa: CASSQDRLTVYYEKLFF
CDR3nt: TGCGCCAGCAGCCAAGACAGGCTAACCGTTTACTATGAAAAACTGTTTTTT

v_gene: TRBV14
d_gene: TRBD1
abundance: -
j_gene: TRBJ2-3
CDR3aa: CASSQIFGTGADTQYF
CDR3nt: TGTGCCAGCAGCCAAATCTTCGGGACAGGGGCAGATACGCAGTATTTT